One TCR gamma chain is described in this entry. This clone was observed a handful of times. The antigen it recognizes is unknown. No clone much larger than this one lies a single base away; base qualities are absent. RNA was isolated using the RNeasy mini kit, and reverse transcription was performed with Superscript III. To generate the CDR3 amplicons, a multiplex PCR was run using pooled V-gene forward primers together with a constant-region reverse primer that carried Illumina adaptor overhangs. After gel purification, the amplicons were indexed with Nextera index primers during approximately 8 additional PCR cycles and then purified using AMPure XP beads. Sequencing of the libraries was done on an Illumina MiSeq using paired-end 250 bp reads, dual indexing and an approximately 20% PhiX spike-in. In the original analysis: FastQC was used to quality check the reads, while ea-utils fastq-join merged the TRG read pairs. Sequences were annotated with IMGT/HighV-QUEST, keeping only productive sequences with unambiguous V-gene assignment; clonotypes were defined by identical CDR3 sequence. For downstream analysis, the tools were VDJtools 1.1.1, tcR 2.2.3, Treemap and vegan Shannon diversity in R 3.4.4. TCRdb recomputed clones from the public reads with CATT; identical DNA rows were then combined. The V and J calls here are based on TCRdb, not the publication. For this sample the table gives about 6,500 gamma-chain clones, of which roughly 45% were detected only once. Of the sample, approximately 1.9% falls within the top ten clones.

CDR1 and CDR2 were assigned from the germline V gene as EGSTGY and YDSYTSSV. The CDR3 covers 13 residues, taking in both the cysteine and the phenylalanine. Just CDR3 DNA is preserved here, 39 bases in frame from base 1. V has 3 bases trimmed and J has 12 bases trimmed; junction bases matching no gene number 14. Thymic samples were depleted of alphabeta T cells, then CD3+ TCRVdelta1+ TCRVdelta2- thymocytes were FACS-sorted. The purity of the sorted Vdelta1+ thymocytes was between roughly 98% and 99.6%. Thymic specimens were obtained from 8 paediatric patients, aged from roughly 5 days to 15 months, who were undergoing corrective cardiac surgery. Thymic tissue was dispersed, and mononuclear cells were isolated on a Histopaque-1077 density gradient. For staining, the antibodies used were anti-TCRVdelta1 clone TS8.2, anti-TCRVdelta2 clone B6, anti-CD3 clone HIT3a and anti-TCRalphabeta clone IP26. The data were obtained in a study of Vδ1+ human thymocytes (dated by TCRdb to 2016 to 2019). Turning to the overall study: The study characterised mRNA-level TRG and TRD CDR3 repertoires of highly purified Vdelta1+ thymocytes from young children as a data resource. Earlier work had validated the multiplex-based CDR3 amplicon strategy against 5'RACE-based methods for generating CDR3 amplicons. General conclusions and limits of the study: Many TRG clonotypes were shared between donors (up to roughly 7x10^3), whereas TRD repertoires were essentially private (max about 120 shared). Because no clustering by age or sex was seen, donors were not stratified by age or sex in the analyses. Thymic TRG and TRD repertoires appeared highly polyclonal with Gaussian CDR3 length distributions, unlike oligoclonal peripheral blood repertoires. Even though sort purity was high, around 19% of thymic TRD sequences were Vdelta2 (and few were Vdelta3), which was not the case for the peripheral blood Vdelta1+ controls. The authors advised highly purified populations and single-cell validation, since unexpected Vdelta2 sequences could cause misinterpretation of bulk repertoire data.

The V gene is TRGV4 and the J gene is TRGJ1 or TRGJ2. The sample comprised Vdelta1+ gamma-delta thymocytes from the thymus. The intended sense of this specimen's cell subset or site label: FACS-sorted CD3+ TCRalphabeta- TCRVdelta1+ TCRVdelta2- thymocytes. The TCR originated in a boy younger than two who had congenital heart surgery. The DNA sequence is given as TGTGCCACCTGGGATCCCGCCCCTTTTAGGAAACTCTTT. This gives the protein CATWDPAPFRKLF.